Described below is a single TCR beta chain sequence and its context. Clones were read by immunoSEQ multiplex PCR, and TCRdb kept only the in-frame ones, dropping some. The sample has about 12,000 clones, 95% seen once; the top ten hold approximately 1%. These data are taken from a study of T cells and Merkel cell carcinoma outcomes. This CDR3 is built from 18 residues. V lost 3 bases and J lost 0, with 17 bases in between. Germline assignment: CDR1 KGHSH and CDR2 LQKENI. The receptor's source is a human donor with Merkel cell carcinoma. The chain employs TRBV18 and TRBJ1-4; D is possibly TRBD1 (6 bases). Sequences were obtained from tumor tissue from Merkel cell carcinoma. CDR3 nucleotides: TGTGCCAGCTCACCTTACCCACAGGGTCGAGCAACTAATGAAAAACTGTTTTTT. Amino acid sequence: CASSPYPQGRATNEKLFF.